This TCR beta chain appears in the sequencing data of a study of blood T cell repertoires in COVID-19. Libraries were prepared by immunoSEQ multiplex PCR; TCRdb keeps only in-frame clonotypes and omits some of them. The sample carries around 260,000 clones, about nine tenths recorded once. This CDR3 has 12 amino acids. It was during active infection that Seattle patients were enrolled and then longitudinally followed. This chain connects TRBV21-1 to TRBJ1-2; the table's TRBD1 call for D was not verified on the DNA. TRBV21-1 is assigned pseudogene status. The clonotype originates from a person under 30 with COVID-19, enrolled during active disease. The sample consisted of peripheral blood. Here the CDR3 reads CASIGPTGGYTF. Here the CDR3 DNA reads TGTGCCAGCATAGGGCCAACAGGTGGCTACACCTTC.